A selection of T cell receptor beta chains follows, all from one sample in a study of cytomegalovirus exposure and HLA in healthy donors. This table comes from immunoSEQ multiplex PCR, and its TCRdb copy is limited to in-frame clones, with some not included. The sample has around 180,000 clones, approximately 85% seen once; the top ten hold roughly 5.2%. Sequencing was carried out using PBMCs. The receptor set was obtained from a girl aged 5-17 years in good health and CMV-seropositive. Both conserved end residues are part of each CDR3. Each record gives: clone size, J gene, D gene, V gene, CDR3 DNA, CDR3 protein. A D gene is named only where the DNA matches it firmly. Expanded clones get a size class; other rows say once, few or many, or leave the size out.

- | TRBJ1-5 | - | TRBV6-4 | TGTGCCAGCAGTTTACTTACAGGGAGTCCCCAGCATTTT | CASSLLTGSPQHF
- | TRBJ1-2 | - | TRBV25-1 | TGTGCCAGCCTTAACAATTCGGGCTATGGCTACACCTTC | CASLNNSGYGYTF
- | TRBJ1-5 | - | TRBV6-4 | TGTGCCAGCATCTATCGGCAGGTGGATCAGCCCCAGCATTTT | CASIYRQVDQPQHF
- | TRBJ1-1 | TRBD1 | TRBV6-4 | TGTGCCAGCAGTGCCGACAGGGGGAGGGAAGCTTTCTTT | CASSADRGREAFF
- | TRBJ1-1 | - | TRBV5-4 | TGTGCCAGCAGCTTGGACAGGGTGAACACTGAAGCTTTCTTT | CASSLDRVNTEAFF
- | TRBJ2-7 | TRBD2 | TRBV4-2 | TGTGCCAGCAGCCAAGAGGGTAGCGGGGCCTCCTACGAGCAGTACTTC | CASSQEGSGASYEQYF
- | TRBJ1-5 | - | TRBV19 | TGTGCCAGTAGCATTCCCACCGGGCGCCGGGGGGGCAATCAGCCCCAGCATTTT | CASSIPTGRRGGNQPQHF
- | TRBJ1-2 | - | TRBV6-6 | TGTGCCAGCAGTTACGGGGGGGACGGCCGGGGAGGCTACACCTTC | CASSYGGDGRGGYTF
- | TRBJ2-7 | - | TRBV30 | TGTGCCTGGAGTGCCCGGACAGTTCAGGGAAACTACGAGCAGTACTTC | CAWSARTVQGNYEQYF
- | TRBJ1-1 | - | TRBV18 | TGTGCCAGCTCACAACAGGGAAGGGGGAACACTGAAGCTTTCTTT | CASSQQGRGNTEAFF
- | TRBJ2-3 | TRBD1 | TRBV7-3 | TGTGCCAGCAGCTTACGGGGACAGGACCTAGAGGGGCTTAGCACAGATACGCAGTATTTT | CASSLRGQDLEGLSTDTQYF
- | TRBJ2-7 | - | TRBV25-1 | TGTGCCAGCAGTGCGCCCGGGAACCTCTACGAGCAGTACTTC | CASSAPGNLYEQYF
- | TRBJ1-1 | - | TRBV10-1 | TGCGCCAGCAGTGAGTCGGTTTTAGGAGGTACTGAAGCTTTCTTT | CASSESVLGGTEAFF
- | TRBJ2-4 | TRBD2 | TRBV27 | TGTGCCAGCAGTCCGAACGGGGGGGTACATAAAAACATTCAGTACTTC | CASSPNGGVHKNIQYF
- | TRBJ1-1 | TRBD1 | TRBV13 | TGTGCCAGCAGCTCGGAGGACAGGGGTTTGGCTGAAGCTTTCTTT | CASSSEDRGLAEAFF
- | TRBJ1-2 | - | TRBV19 | TGTGCCAGTAGTACTCTTACAGGGTTACTTGCTAATAACTATGGCTACACCTTC | CASSTLTGLLANNYGYTF
- | TRBJ1-2 | TRBD1 | TRBV28 | TGTGCCAGCAGAGGGGGCGTCTATTATGGCTACACCTTC | CASRGGVYYGYTF
few | TRBJ1-1 | - | TRBV11-2 | TGTGCCAGCAGCCCGGACATGAACACTGAAGCTTTCTTT | CASSPDMNTEAFF
- | TRBJ2-1 | - | TRBV6-5 | TGTGCCAGCACTCCTCCGGGCAGGGGATCGAATGAGCAGTTCTTC | CASTPPGRGSNEQFF
- | TRBJ2-7 | - | TRBV6-5 | TGTGCCAGCAGTTACGGCAGGGAGGTCTACGAGCAGTACTTC | CASSYGREVYEQYF
- | TRBJ1-2 | - | TRBV5-6 | TGTGCCAGCAGCTTCGAGTCTTCCGGGGGTGTGTCGGATGGCTACACCTTC | CASSFESSGGVSDGYTF
- | TRBJ2-3 | - | TRBV5-1 | TGCGCCAGCAGCTTGGGGGCGGGGGCCGGCACAGATACGCAGTATTTT | CASSLGAGAGTDTQYF
- | TRBJ1-1 | - | TRBV28 | TGTGCCAGCAGTCCTGATGAATGGGCCATGAACACTGAAGCTTTCTTT | CASSPDEWAMNTEAFF
- | TRBJ1-2 | - | TRBV2 | TGTGCCAGCAGGGGAGAGGGAGGGATCGGCTACACCTTC | CASRGEGGIGYTF
- | TRBJ1-5 | TRBD1 | TRBV4-1 | TGCGCCAGCAGCCAAGGTCCGGGACAGGGGACACGGCAGCCCCAGCATTTT | CASSQGPGQGTRQPQHF
- | TRBJ2-3 | TRBD2 | TRBV28 | TGTGCCAGCAGTTTATATACGGGGGGTAGGGCAGATACGCAGTATTTT | CASSLYTGGRADTQYF
- | TRBJ1-1 | - | TRBV2 | TGTGCCACCGCAACGGGGTACACTGAAGCTTTCTTT | CATATGYTEAFF
- | TRBJ1-1 | - | TRBV30 | TGTGCCTGGACCCACGGGGGGACTGAAGCTTTCTTT | CAWTHGGTEAFF
- | TRBJ2-3 | TRBD2 | TRBV5-4 | TGTGCCGGGGTCCAAGCGGGGGCCCACACAGATACGCAGTATTTT | CAGVQAGAHTDTQYF
- | TRBJ2-3 | - | TRBV10-3 | TGTGCCATCAGTGAGGGGGGGAGCACAGATACGCAGTATTTT | CAISEGGSTDTQYF
- | TRBJ1-1 | - | TRBV4-1 | TGCGCCAGCAGCCACGCAGGGGTTAACTGGAACACTGAAGCTTTCTTT | CASSHAGVNWNTEAFF
- | TRBJ2-7 | - | TRBV19 | TGTGCCAGTAGTAGCCTCCCGGGACTGAACTACGAGCAGTACTTC | CASSSLPGLNYEQYF
- | TRBJ2-2 | - | TRBV5-1 | TGCGCCAGCAGCCCGGGCCAGGGTACCACCGGGGAGCTGTTTTTT | CASSPGQGTTGELFF
few | TRBJ2-7 | - | TRBV19 | TGTGCCAGTAGTGCGGGACCCTCCTACGAGCAGTACTTC | CASSAGPSYEQYF
- | TRBJ1-1 | - | TRBV6-1 | TGTGCCACCCCGCATCGGGGGACGAACACTGAAGCTTTCTTT | CATPHRGTNTEAFF
- | TRBJ2-7 | TRBD2 | TRBV7-6 | TGTGCCAGCAGATTAGCGGGGGGGGCCCACGAGCAGTACTTC | CASRLAGGAHEQYF
- | TRBJ2-7 | TRBD1 | TRBV30 | TGTGCCTGGAGGCCTGATTCAGGGGGCATCTACGAGCAGTACTTC | CAWRPDSGGIYEQYF
- | TRBJ1-2 | TRBD1 | TRBV6-5 | TGTGCCAGCAGTTACTCGAACAGGGGAAACTATGGCTACACCTTC | CASSYSNRGNYGYTF
- | TRBJ1-2 | - | TRBV7-9 | TGTGCCAGCAGCTTAGGTTCCGGGTATGGCTACACCTTC | CASSLGSGYGYTF
- | TRBJ1-1 | - | TRBV1 | TGCACCAGCAGCCAAGACGGCAGGGGGCCAGGCACTGAAGCTTTCTTT | CTSSQDGRGPGTEAFF
- | TRBJ1-1 | - | TRBV12-5 | TGTGCTAGTGGTTTGGTCAGTATGAACACTGAAGCTTTCTTT | CASGLVSMNTEAFF
- | TRBJ1-1 | TRBD1 | TRBV2 | TGTGCCAGCAGGAGCGGACAGGGCTCGAACACTGAAGCTTTCTTT | CASRSGQGSNTEAFF
- | TRBJ2-7 | TRBD1 | TRBV6-6 | TGTGCCAGCAGCGACAGGGGCAGCTCCTACGAGCAGTACTTC | CASSDRGSSYEQYF